One and the same sample provided the 24 T cell receptor beta chains below, sequenced in a study of blood T cell repertoires in COVID-19. The assay was immunoSEQ multiplex PCR, and TCRdb's table has in-frame clones only and misses some. The sample contains about 70,000 clones, roughly 81% of which appear only once. Sequenced sample: peripheral blood. The source of these receptors is a man older than 75 with acute or convalescent COVID-19.

The chain links TRBV4-3 to TRBJ1-3, with D possibly being TRBD1 (5 bases). This CDR3 has 15 amino acids. Germline lookup yields CDR1 LGHNA and CDR2 YSLEER. Trimming removed 0 bases at V and 2 bases at J, with 8 bases between. CDR3 in DNA: TGCGCCAGCAGCCAAGACGGGACTGCTGGAAACACCATATATTTT. Amino acid sequence: CASSQDGTAGNTIYF.

This chain links TRBV4-1 with TRBJ1-3; a possible D gene is TRBD1 (6 bases). The CDR3 length is 16 residues. Germline V gene lookup returns CDR1 MGHRA and CDR2 YSYEKL. Trimming took 0 bases from V and 3 from J, leaving 12 bases between them. The CDR3 sequence: CASSQERGPGGNTIYF. The CDR3 DNA reads TGCGCCAGCAGCCAAGAGCGGGGGCCGGGTGGAAACACCATATATTTT.

The V call is TRBV18, the J call TRBJ2-3, with D possibly TRBD2 on 6 matching bases. CDR1 is KGHSH, CDR2 LQKENI, per germline. The CDR3 is 15 residues long. V dropped 3 bases and J dropped 5 bases, with 15 bases sitting between them. For the CDR3, the DNA is TGTGCCAGCTCACCCACGGCGGGGATGGGAGATACGCAGTATTTT. As protein: CASSPTAGMGDTQYF.

This clone has a handful of counts. The chain recombines TRBV4-3 with TRBJ1-4; 7 bases are a match to TRBD1. The CDR3 runs 14 residues. CDR1 is LGHNA and CDR2 is YSLEER in the germline V gene. The ends lost 2 bases at V and 8 bases at J; junction bases unmatched: 5. CDR3 sequence: CASSQSTGLEKLFF. For the CDR3, the DNA is TGCGCCAGCAGCCAATCGACAGGGCTCGAAAAACTGTTTTTT.

The chain joins TRBV5-1 to TRBJ1-1; 7 positions agree with TRBD1. Germline V gives CDR1 SGHRS, CDR2 YFSETQ. V shed 4 bases, J shed 3 bases, and the junction held 9 bases outside the gene matches. The CDR3 totals 15 residues. The CDR3 sequence: CASSPLGQLHTEAFF. In DNA, the CDR3 is TGCGCCAGCAGCCCGCTGGGACAGCTCCACACTGAAGCTTTCTTT.

The chain has TRBV2 and TRBJ2-4, with TRBD1 matching 10 bases. The CDR3 runs 14 residues. The J segment lost 8 bases and the V segment lost 4 bases, leaving 5 bases of the junction unmatched. Germline V gene data show CDR1 as SNHLY and CDR2 as FYNNEI. The CDR3 loop reads CASSATGGEDIQYF. The CDR3 region has the DNA TGTGCCAGCAGTGCGACAGGGGGCGAGGACATTCAGTACTTC.

The chain carries TRBV4-2 and TRBJ2-1; tentatively, D is TRBD2 (5 bases). CDR3 length: 18 residues. Per germline, CDR1 LGHNA and CDR2 YNFKEQ. Trimming pared 0 bases from V and 0 bases from J, leaving 15 bases between. The CDR3: CASSQDGPPTSSYNEQFF. CDR3 coding DNA: TGTGCCAGCAGCCAAGATGGTCCTCCTACTAGCTCCTACAATGAGCAGTTCTTC.

V usage is TRBV27 and J usage is TRBJ2-1, with 12 positions matching TRBD2. After removal of 2 bases from V and 8 bases from J, the junction contained 10 bases not matched to a gene. This CDR3 has 17 amino acids. CDR1 and CDR2 from the germline V gene are MNHEY and SMNVEV (reference sequence). DNA for the CDR3: TGTGCCAGCAGTTTAGGGCCTAGCGGGAGGGCCACGGATGAGCAGTTCTTC. It is translated as CASSLGPSGRATDEQFF.

The CDR3 DNA is TGCGCCAGCAGTCCGACTAGCGGGAGTCGTACCGGGGAGCTGTTTTTT. This translates into CASSPTSGSRTGELFF. This chain connects TRBV10-2 to TRBJ2-2; 12 bases align to TRBD2. Germline-derived CDR1 and CDR2 are WSHSY and SAAADI. Trimming took 5 bases from V and 5 from J; bases not matched to a gene: 6. The CDR3 has 16 amino acids.

The chain combines TRBV6-5 with TRBJ1-1; D possibly corresponds to TRBD1 (6 bases). From germline, CDR1 is MNHEY and CDR2 SVGAGI. V lost 8 bases to trimming and J lost 2 bases, with 18 bases between them. There are 15 residues in the CDR3. CDR3 nucleotides: TGTGCCAGCTTCACCCCCTCAGGGGTTAACACTGAAGCTTTCTTT. Translated, it gives CASFTPSGVNTEAFF.

The chain is built from TRBV7-9 and TRBJ2-1; 8 bases fit TRBD2. CDR1 is SEHNR, CDR2 FQNEAQ, per germline (reference sequence). The CDR3 sequence is 15 residues long. V lost 4 bases to trimming and J lost 6 bases; unmatched junction nucleotides: 8. The CDR3 region is CASSSPGLGGNEQFF. The CDR3 DNA sequence: TGTGCCAGCAGCTCCCCGGGACTAGGAGGCAATGAGCAGTTCTTC.

The gene calls are TRBV7-2 and TRBJ2-3, with 7 bases that match TRBD2. With 2 bases clipped from V and 6 bases from J, the junction kept 2 bases outside the gene matches. Germline V gene lookup returns CDR1 SGHTA and CDR2 FQGNSA. The CDR3 runs 13 residues. The CDR3 spells CASSLFGRDTQYF. The CDR3 DNA follows: TGTGCCAGCAGCTTATTCGGGAGGGATACGCAGTATTTT. The entire variable domain, with the rest obtained from reference TRBV7-2 and TRBJ2-3, is as follows: GAGVSQSPSNKVTEKGKDVELRCDPISGHTALYWYRQSLGQGLEFLIYFQGNSAPDKSGLPSDRFSAERTGGSVSTLTIQRTQQEDSAVYLCASSLFGRDTQYFGPGTRLTVL.

V gene TRBV4-1 combines with J gene TRBJ2-1; no firm D call. Deletions cut 0 bases from V and 16 bases from J, with 10 bases between. Germline CDR1 is MGHRA and CDR2 is YSYEKL. The CDR3 has 11 residues. CDR3 DNA sequence: TGCGCCAGCAGCCAAGATCGAAGAAGCTTCTTC. As protein: CASSQDRRSFF.

Concerning this clone: The sample holds other DNA sequences that translate to the same CDR3. The V call is TRBV6-1, the J call TRBJ2-7; maybe TRBD2 (6 bases). The length of the CDR3 is 13 residues. V lost 1 base, J lost 2 bases, and 6 bases lay in between. The V gene's germline CDR1 is MNHNS and CDR2 SASEGT. The CDR3 loop is CASSEGGAYEQYF. CDR3 coding DNA: TGTGCCAGCAGTGAAGGGGGGGCCTACGAGCAGTACTTC.

V and J are TRBV9 and TRBJ2-1; D might be TRBD2 (6 bases). CDR1 SGDLS and CDR2 YYNGEE come from the germline V gene. This CDR3 is built from 16 residues. Trimming removed 1 base at V and 6 bases at J, with 17 bases between. The CDR3 spells CASSVTLRTSSNEQFF. In DNA, the CDR3 is TGTGCCAGCAGCGTAACTTTGCGAACTAGCAGCAATGAGCAGTTCTTC.

The CDR3 is CASGWGFSISGNTIYF. In DNA, the CDR3 is TGCGCCAGCGGGTGGGGCTTCAGTATCTCTGGAAACACCATATATTTT. The chain couples TRBV5-1 to TRBJ1-3, with D possibly being TRBD1 (5 bases). The germline V and J ends were trimmed by 7 bases and 0 bases, with 17 bases remaining between them. The CDR3 runs 16 residues. Looked up from germline, CDR1 is SGHRS and CDR2 is YFSETQ. Together with reference TRBV5-1 and TRBJ1-3, the CDR3 gives the full variable domain: KAGVTQTPRYLIKTRGQQVTLSCSPISGHRSVSWYQQTPGQGLQFLFEYFSETQRNKGNFPGRFSGRQFSNSRSEMNVSTLELGDSALYLCASGWGFSISGNTIYFGEGSWLTVV.

The chain links TRBV5-1 to TRBJ1-1; tentatively, D is TRBD1 (6 bases). Germline CDR1 SGHRS, CDR2 YFSETQ. This CDR3 spans 15 amino acids. The V end was cut by 4 bases, the J end by 0 bases, with 13 bases between. Written as DNA, the CDR3 is TGCGCCAGCAGCAGTACCGGGACACTGAACACTGAAGCTTTCTTT. Translation: CASSSTGTLNTEAFF. The full variable domain, in which reference TRBV5-1 and TRBJ1-1 provide the parts outside the CDR3, is KAGVTQTPRYLIKTRGQQVTLSCSPISGHRSVSWYQQTPGQGLQFLFEYFSETQRNKGNFPGRFSGRQFSNSRSEMNVSTLELGDSALYLCASSSTGTLNTEAFFGQGTRLTVV.

This clone turned up a few times. The V gene is TRBV28, the J gene TRBJ2-5, with 8 bases matching TRBD2. This CDR3 region has 15 residues. V dropped 8 bases and J dropped 4; count of bases not matched to a gene: 12. Germline V gives CDR1 MDHEN, CDR2 SYDVKM. The CDR3 is CASASGGSGGETQYF. CDR3 nucleotide sequence: TGTGCCAGCGCCAGTGGGGGGAGCGGGGGAGAGACCCAGTACTTC.

The genes are TRBV10-3 and TRBJ2-1, with 13 nucleotides matching TRBD2. After removal of 5 bases from V and 6 bases from J, the junction contained 4 bases not matched to a gene. This CDR3 contains 15 residues. From germline, CDR1 is ENHRY and CDR2 SYGVKD. CDR3 sequence reads: CAISPTSGGVNEQFF. CDR3 nucleotide sequence: TGTGCCATCAGTCCCACTAGCGGGGGGGTCAATGAGCAGTTCTTC.

V gene TRBV6-5 combines with J gene TRBJ1-4, with D perhaps matching TRBD1 (5 bases). The germline V and J ends were trimmed by 2 bases and 7 bases, with 11 bases remaining between them. Germline loops: CDR1 MNHEY, CDR2 SVGAGI. CDR3 length: 14 amino acids. The CDR3, as DNA: TGTGCCAGCAGTTACAAACCCGGGGGTGAAAAACTGTTTTTT. Translating it yields CASSYKPGGEKLFF.

The table lists this clone with a count of one. The rearrangement uses TRBV24-1 and TRBJ2-5; unclear D gene. CDR3 length: 13 amino acids. Germline lookup yields CDR1 KGHDR and CDR2 SFDVKD. The V end lost 5 bases, the J end lost 2 bases, and 8 bases lay between the germline ends. The CDR3 sequence is CATSGGKQETQYF. The CDR3 coding sequence is TGTGCCACCAGTGGCGGTAAACAAGAGACCCAGTACTTC.

The V gene is TRBV6-2 or TRBV6-3, the J gene TRBJ2-7; D is undetermined. This CDR3 is built from 12 residues. Trimming removed 4 bases at V and 9 bases at J, with 13 bases between. The germline V gene has CDR1 MNHEY and CDR2 SVGEGT. The CDR3 nucleotides are TGTGCCAGCAGTTCGGTCATTTATGGGCAGTACTTC. Its protein is CASSSVIYGQYF.

V usage is TRBV6-5 and J usage is TRBJ2-2, with TRBD1 matching over 8 bases. V shed 8 bases and J 8 bases; nucleotides not matched to a gene: 10. The V gene's germline CDR1 is MNHEY and CDR2 SVGAGI. The CDR3 contains 14 residues. This CDR3 reads CASGRGLREGELFF. Here the CDR3 DNA reads TGTGCCAGCGGCAGGGGGCTTAGGGAAGGGGAGCTGTTTTTT.

The V gene is TRBV12-3 or TRBV12-4, the J gene TRBJ2-7; D uncertain. Trimming removed 1 base at V and 6 bases at J, with 10 bases between. This CDR3 is built from 13 residues. CDR3 protein: CASSLDWFFEQYF. The CDR3 DNA reads TGTGCCAGCAGTTTAGACTGGTTCTTCGAGCAGTACTTC.